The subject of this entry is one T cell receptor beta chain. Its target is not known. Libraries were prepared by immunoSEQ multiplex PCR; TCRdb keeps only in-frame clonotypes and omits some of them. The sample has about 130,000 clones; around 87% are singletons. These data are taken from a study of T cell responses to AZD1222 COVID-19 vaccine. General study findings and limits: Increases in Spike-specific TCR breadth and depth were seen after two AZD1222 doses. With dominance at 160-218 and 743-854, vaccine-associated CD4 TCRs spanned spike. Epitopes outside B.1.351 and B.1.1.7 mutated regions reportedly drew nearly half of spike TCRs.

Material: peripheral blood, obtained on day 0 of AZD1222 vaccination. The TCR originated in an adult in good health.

CDR3 residues: CASSMEGSTFDEQYF. The DNA for the CDR3 is TGTGCCAGTAGTATGGAGGGGTCGACTTTTGACGAGCAGTACTTC. The chain employs TRBV19 and TRBJ2-7, with a tentative D call TRBD2 (6 bases). The V gene lost 3 bases and the J gene lost 5 bases, with 17 bases spanning the gap. This CDR3 comprises 15 residues. Germline V gene data show CDR1 as LNHDA and CDR2 as SQIVND (reference sequence).